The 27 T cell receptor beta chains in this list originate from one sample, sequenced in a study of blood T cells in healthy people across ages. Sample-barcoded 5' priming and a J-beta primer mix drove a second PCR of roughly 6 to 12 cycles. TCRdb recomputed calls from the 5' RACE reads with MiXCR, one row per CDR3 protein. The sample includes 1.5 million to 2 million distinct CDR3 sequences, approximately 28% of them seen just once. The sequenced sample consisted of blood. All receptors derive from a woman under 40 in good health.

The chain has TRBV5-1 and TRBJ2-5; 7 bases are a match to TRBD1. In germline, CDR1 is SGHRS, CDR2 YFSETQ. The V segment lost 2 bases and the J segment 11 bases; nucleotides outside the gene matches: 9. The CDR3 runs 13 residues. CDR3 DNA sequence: TGCGCCAGCAGCTTAACAGGGGCTTGGGAGCAGTACTTC. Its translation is CASSLTGAWEQYF.

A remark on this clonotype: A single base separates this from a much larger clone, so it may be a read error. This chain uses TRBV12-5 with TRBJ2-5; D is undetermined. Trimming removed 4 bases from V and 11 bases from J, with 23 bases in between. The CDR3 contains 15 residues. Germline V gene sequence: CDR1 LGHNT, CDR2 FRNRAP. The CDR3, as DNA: TGTGCTAGTGGTTCCCCCGAGTGGTCGCAAGGTGAGCAGTACTTC. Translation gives CASGSPEWSQGEQYF.

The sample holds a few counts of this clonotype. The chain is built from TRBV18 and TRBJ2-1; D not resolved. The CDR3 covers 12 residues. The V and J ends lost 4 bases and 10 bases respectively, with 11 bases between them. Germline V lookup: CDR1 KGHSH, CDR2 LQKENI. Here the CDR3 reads CASSQSAEEQFF. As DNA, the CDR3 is TGTGCCAGCTCACAATCGGCAGAGGAGCAGTTCTTC.

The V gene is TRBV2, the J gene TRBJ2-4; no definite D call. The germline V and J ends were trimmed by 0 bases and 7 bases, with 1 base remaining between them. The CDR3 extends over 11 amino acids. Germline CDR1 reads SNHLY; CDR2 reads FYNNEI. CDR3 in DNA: TGTGCCAGCAGTGAAGCGAACATTCAGTACTTC. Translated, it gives CASSEANIQYF.

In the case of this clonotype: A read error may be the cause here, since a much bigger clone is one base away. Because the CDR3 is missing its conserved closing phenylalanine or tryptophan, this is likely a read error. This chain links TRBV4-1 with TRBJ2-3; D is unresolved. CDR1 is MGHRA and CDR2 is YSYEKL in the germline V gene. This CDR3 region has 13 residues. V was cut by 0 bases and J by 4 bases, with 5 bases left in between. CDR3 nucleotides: TGCGCCAGCAGCCAAGAGGGGTCAGATACGCAGTATTTG. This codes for CASSQEGSDTQYL.

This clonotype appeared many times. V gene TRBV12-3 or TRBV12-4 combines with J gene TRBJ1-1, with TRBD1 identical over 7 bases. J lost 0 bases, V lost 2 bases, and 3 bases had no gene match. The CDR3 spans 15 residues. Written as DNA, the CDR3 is TGTGCCAGCAGTTTACCGGGACAGATGAACACTGAAGCTTTCTTT. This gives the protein CASSLPGQMNTEAFF.

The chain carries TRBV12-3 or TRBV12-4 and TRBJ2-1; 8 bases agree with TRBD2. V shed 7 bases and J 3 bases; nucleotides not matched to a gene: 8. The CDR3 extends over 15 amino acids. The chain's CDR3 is CASMLGAGGYNEQFF. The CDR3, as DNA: TGTGCCAGCATGCTGGGGGCGGGAGGCTACAATGAGCAGTTCTTC.

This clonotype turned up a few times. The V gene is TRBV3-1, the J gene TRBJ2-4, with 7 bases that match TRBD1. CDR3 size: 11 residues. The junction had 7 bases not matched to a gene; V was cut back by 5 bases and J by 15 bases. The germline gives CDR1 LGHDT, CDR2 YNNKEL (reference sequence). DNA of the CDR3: TGTGCCAGCAGCGCGACAGGGCCCCGGTACTTC. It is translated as CASSATGPRYF.

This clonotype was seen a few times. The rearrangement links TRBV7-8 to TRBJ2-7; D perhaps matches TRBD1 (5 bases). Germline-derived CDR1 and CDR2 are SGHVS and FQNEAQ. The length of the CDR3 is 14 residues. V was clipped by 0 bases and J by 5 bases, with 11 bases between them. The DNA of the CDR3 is TGTGCCAGCAGCTTAGCAGGGGCCGTAAACGAGCAGTACTTC. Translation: CASSLAGAVNEQYF.

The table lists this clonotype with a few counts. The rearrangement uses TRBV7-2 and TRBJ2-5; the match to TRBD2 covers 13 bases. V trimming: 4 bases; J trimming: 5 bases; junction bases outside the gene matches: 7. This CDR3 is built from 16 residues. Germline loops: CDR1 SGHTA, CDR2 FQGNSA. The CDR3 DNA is TGTGCCAGCAGCTCCCGGACTAGCGGGAGTCTCGAGACCCAGTACTTC. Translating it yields CASSSRTSGSLETQYF.

This chain's CDR3 is CASQLAAYDEQYF. CDR3 in DNA: TGCGCCAGCCAATTAGCAGCCTACGACGAGCAGTACTTC. The V and J genes are TRBV4-3 and TRBJ2-7, with unresolved D. The CDR3 runs 13 residues. Germline V CDR1 and CDR2: LGHNA, YSLEER. V lost 8 bases to trimming and J lost 5 bases, with 16 bases between them.

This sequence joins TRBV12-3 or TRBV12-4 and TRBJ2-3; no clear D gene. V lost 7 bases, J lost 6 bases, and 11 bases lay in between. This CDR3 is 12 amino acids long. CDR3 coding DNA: TGTGCCAGCAAGCCCGACGGGGATACGCAGTATTTT. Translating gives CASKPDGDTQYF.

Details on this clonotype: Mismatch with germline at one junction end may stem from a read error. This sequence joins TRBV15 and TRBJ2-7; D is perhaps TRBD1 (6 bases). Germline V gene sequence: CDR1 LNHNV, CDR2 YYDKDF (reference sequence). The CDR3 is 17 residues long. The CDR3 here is CATSEVPGAGSSYGQYF. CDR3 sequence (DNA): TGTGCCACCTCAGAGGTCCCAGGGGCCGGAAGCTCCTACGGGCAGTACTTC.

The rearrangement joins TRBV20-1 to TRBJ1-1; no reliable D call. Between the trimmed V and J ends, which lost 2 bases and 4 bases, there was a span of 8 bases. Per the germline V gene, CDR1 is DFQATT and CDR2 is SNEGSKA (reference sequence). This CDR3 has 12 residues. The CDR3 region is CSARSRITEAFF. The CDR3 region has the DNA TGCAGTGCTAGAAGCCGGATCACTGAAGCTTTCTTT.

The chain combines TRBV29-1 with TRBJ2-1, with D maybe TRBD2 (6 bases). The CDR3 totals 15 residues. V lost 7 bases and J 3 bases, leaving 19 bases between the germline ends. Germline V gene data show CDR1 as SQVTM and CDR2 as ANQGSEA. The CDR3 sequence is CSAKVRDSGYNEQFF. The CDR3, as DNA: TGCAGCGCAAAAGTCCGGGACTCCGGCTACAATGAGCAGTTCTTC.

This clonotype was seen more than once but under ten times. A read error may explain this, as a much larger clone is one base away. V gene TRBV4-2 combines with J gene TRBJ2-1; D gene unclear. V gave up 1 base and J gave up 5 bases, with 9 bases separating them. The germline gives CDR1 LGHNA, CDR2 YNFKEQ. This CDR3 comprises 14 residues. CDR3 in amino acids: CASSQGAYDNEQFF. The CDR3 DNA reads TGTGCCAGCAGCCAAGGGGCCTACGACAATGAGCAGTTCTTC.

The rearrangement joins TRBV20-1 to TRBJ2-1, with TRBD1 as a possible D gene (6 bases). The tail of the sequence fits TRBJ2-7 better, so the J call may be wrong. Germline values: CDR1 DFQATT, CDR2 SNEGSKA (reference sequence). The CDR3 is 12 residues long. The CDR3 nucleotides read TGCAGTGCGTCTGTCCGGGACAATGAGCAGTACTTC. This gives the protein CSASVRDNEQYF.

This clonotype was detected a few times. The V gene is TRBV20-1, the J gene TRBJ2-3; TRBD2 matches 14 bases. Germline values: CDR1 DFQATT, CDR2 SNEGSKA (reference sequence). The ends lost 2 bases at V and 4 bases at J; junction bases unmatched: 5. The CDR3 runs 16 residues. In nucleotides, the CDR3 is TGCAGTGCTAGACCCCGACTAGCGGGAGGGCCAGATACGCAGTATTTT. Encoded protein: CSARPRLAGGPDTQYF.

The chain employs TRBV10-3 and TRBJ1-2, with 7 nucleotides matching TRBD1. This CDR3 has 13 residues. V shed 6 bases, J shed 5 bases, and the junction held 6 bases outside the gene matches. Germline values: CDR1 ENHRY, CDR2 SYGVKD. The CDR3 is CAIRGRGIYGYTF. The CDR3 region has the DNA TGTGCCATCAGAGGCAGGGGGATTTATGGCTACACCTTC.

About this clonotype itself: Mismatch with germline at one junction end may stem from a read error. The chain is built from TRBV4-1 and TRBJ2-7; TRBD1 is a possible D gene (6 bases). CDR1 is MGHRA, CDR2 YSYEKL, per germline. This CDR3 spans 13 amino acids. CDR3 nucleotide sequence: TGCACCAGCAGCCCAGGGGACGGCTACGAGCAGTACTTC. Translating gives CTSSPGDGYEQYF.

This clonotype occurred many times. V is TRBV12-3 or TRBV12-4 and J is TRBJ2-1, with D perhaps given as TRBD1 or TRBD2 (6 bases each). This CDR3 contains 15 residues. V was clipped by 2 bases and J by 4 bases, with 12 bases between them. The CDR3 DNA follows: TGTGCCAGCAGTTTAAGGGGGGAGTCATACAATGAGCAGTTCTTC. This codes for CASSLRGESYNEQFF.

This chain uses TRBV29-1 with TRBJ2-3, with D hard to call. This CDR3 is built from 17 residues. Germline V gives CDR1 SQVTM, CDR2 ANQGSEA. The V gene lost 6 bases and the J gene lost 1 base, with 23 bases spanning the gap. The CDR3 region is CSVVSLSASPGTDTQYF. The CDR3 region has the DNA TGCAGCGTAGTCTCGCTGAGCGCCTCCCCGGGCACAGATACGCAGTATTTT.

This CDR3 reads CATQGGAHGYTF. CDR3 sequence (DNA): TGTGCCACTCAAGGGGGGGCGCATGGCTACACCTTC. The chain carries TRBV19 and TRBJ1-2; a weak D match, TRBD1 (6 bases). The CDR3 covers 12 residues. V was pared by 10 bases and J by 6 bases, with 15 bases between. Per the germline V gene, CDR1 is LNHDA and CDR2 is SQIVND (reference sequence).

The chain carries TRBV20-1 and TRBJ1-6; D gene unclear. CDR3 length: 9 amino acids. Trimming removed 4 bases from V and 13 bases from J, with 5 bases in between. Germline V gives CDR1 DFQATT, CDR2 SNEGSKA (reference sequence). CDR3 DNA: TGCAGTGCTACCCATCCCCTCCACTTT. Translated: CSATHPLHF.

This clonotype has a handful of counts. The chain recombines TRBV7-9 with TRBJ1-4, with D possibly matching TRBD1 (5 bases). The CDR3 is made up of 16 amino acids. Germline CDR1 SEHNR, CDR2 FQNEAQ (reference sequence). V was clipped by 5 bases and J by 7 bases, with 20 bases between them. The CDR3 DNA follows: TGTGCCAGCAGCCCCGGGACGGGGGGAGGAAGTGAAAAACTGTTTTTT. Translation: CASSPGTGGGSEKLFF.

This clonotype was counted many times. For the CDR3, the DNA is TGCAGCGTAGCCGAACAGGGAGGCCAAGAGACCCAGTACTTC. It codes for CSVAEQGGQETQYF. The chain is built from TRBV29-1 and TRBJ2-5; possibly TRBD1 or TRBD2 for D (6 bases each). Looked up from germline, CDR1 is SQVTM and CDR2 is ANQGSEA. Deletions cut 6 bases from V and 1 base from J, with 15 bases between. The CDR3 is 14 amino acids.

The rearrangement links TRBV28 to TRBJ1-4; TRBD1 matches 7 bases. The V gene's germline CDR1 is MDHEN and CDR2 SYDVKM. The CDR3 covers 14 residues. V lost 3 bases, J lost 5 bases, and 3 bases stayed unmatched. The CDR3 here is CASSFRTGNEKLFF. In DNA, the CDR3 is TGTGCCAGCAGTTTCCGGACAGGCAATGAAAAACTGTTTTTT. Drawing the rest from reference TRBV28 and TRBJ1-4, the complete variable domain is DVKVTQSSRYLVKRTGEKVFLECVQDMDHENMFWYRQDPGLGLRLIYFSYDVKMKEKGDIPEGYSVSREKKERFSLILESASTNQTSMYLCASSFRTGNEKLFFGSGTQLSVL.